These T cell receptor beta chains were read from a single sample in a study of metastatic and nonmetastatic thyroid tumors. TCRdb reprocessed the PCR reads using MiXCR. The sample holds about 20,000 clones, more than 15% seen once. The specimen was blood. All receptors derive from a female donor with papillary thyroid cancer or a benign thyroid nodule (not recorded which). Some clones in this sample may be carry-over from other donors' samples. The CDR3 runs from the conserved cysteine through the conserved F or W. A D gene is named only where the DNA matches it firmly. Some rows have no size entry. The others give once, few or many, or a class for an expanded clone.

V gene	clone size	D gene	J gene	CDR3 DNA	CDR3 protein
TRBV6-1	few	NA	TRBJ1-6	TGTGCCAGCAGCCCACTCACGGATTCACCCCTCCACTTT	CASSPLTDSPLHF
TRBV6-1	medium-sized	NA	TRBJ2-7	TGTGCCACTACGGACACCAACTCCTACGAGCAGTACTTC	CATTDTNSYEQYF
TRBV7-3	many	TRBD1	TRBJ1-1	TGTGCCAGCAGCCCGGCACCCGGGACAGGGGGGTACACTGAAGCTTTCTTT	CASSPAPGTGGYTEAFF
TRBV6-2/TRBV6-3	medium-sized	NA	TRBJ1-1	TGTGCCAGCACTCAGGGGCGGCAAGCTTTCTTT	CASTQGRQAFF
TRBV6-5	many	TRBD1	TRBJ1-3	TGTGCCAGCAGTTACTCTGGACAGGGGTACTCTGGAAACACCATATATTTT	CASSYSGQGYSGNTIYF
TRBV28	many	NA	TRBJ2-5	TGTGCTAGCAGTTTGTACCGAAGGGACGAGACCCAGTACTTC	CASSLYRRDETQYF
TRBV15	many	TRBD1	TRBJ1-1	TGTGCCACCAGCATGGACTGGACAGGGGATGCGGACACTGAAGCTTTCTTT	CATSMDWTGDADTEAFF
TRBV5-4	many	NA	TRBJ2-1	TGTGCCAGCAGCTTGTCTAGTAATGAGCAGTTCTTC	CASSLSSNEQFF
TRBV7-2	many	NA	TRBJ2-1	TGTGCCAGCAGCTTTTTGAGCAGGGTCGATGAGCAGTTCTTC	CASSFLSRVDEQFF
TRBV2	many	NA	TRBJ1-1	TGTGCCAGCAAGGGGACCCCGAGTGAAGCTTTCTTT	CASKGTPSEAFF
TRBV13	NA	TRBD2	TRBJ2-1	TGTGCCAGCAGCGACCGGACTAGTCATGAGCAGTTCTTC	CASSDRTSHEQFF
TRBV18	few	NA	TRBJ1-1	TGTGCCAGCTCCCGCGGGGACTCTATGAACACTGAAGCTTTCTTT	CASSRGDSMNTEAFF
TRBV27	many	NA	TRBJ1-1	TGTGCCAGCAGTCTGGGTTGGAACACTGAAGCTTTCTTT	CASSLGWNTEAFF
TRBV29-1	many	TRBD2	TRBJ2-1	TGCAGCGTTGTTCTAGCGGGAGGGAATGAGCAGTTCTTC	CSVVLAGGNEQFF
TRBV7-6	many	NA	TRBJ1-3	TGTGCCAGCAGCTTAGCAGGGGACGGCTTCTCTGGAAACACCATATATTTT	CASSLAGDGFSGNTIYF
TRBV20-1	NA	TRBD2	TRBJ2-1	TGCAGTGCTAAGACTAGCGGGGGGTTGAGCTCCTACAATGAGCAGTTCTTC	CSAKTSGGLSSYNEQFF
TRBV29-1	many	TRBD1	TRBJ2-7	TGCAGCGTTGAAGGGGACAGGGTGAGCGAGCAGTACTTC	CSVEGDRVSEQYF
TRBV27	NA	NA	TRBJ1-2	TGTGCCAGCAGTCCACAGGTGGGAGGGTACACTGGCTACACCTTC	CASSPQVGGYTGYTF
TRBV10-3	many	NA	TRBJ2-7	TGTGCCATCAGTGCGTGGTCCAGGGGAAAGAGCGAGCAGTACTTC	CAISAWSRGKSEQYF
TRBV20-1	many	NA	TRBJ2-7	TGCAGTGCTAGAGGATTTTCGACAGGATTATACGAGCAGTACTTC	CSARGFSTGLYEQYF
TRBV14	many	NA	TRBJ2-7	TGTGCCAGCAGCCAAGATTCGACTAGAGGACGTTACGAGCAGTACTTC	CASSQDSTRGRYEQYF
TRBV3-1	few	NA	TRBJ2-6	TGTGCCAGCAGGGACACGTCTGGGGCCAACGTCCTGACTTTC	CASRDTSGANVLTF
TRBV7-9	many	NA	TRBJ1-1	TGTGCCAGCAGCCAAGGGGGGGTTGAAGCTTTCTTT	CASSQGGVEAFF
TRBV6-1	medium-sized	NA	TRBJ1-2	TGTGCCAGCAGTGAGCCAGGGTGGGGTGGCTACACCTTC	CASSEPGWGGYTF
TRBV13	many	NA	TRBJ2-1	TGTGCCAGCAGCTTCTACCCCGATCTTGGAATCAATGAGCAGTTCTTC	CASSFYPDLGINEQFF
TRBV27	medium-sized	NA	TRBJ1-2	TGTGCCAGCAGAGTCCAGGGGATACCGGACTATGGCTACACCTTC	CASRVQGIPDYGYTF
TRBV11-2	NA	NA	TRBJ1-5	TGTGCCAGCAGCTTAGGGAGAGATCAGCCCCAGCATTTT	CASSLGRDQPQHF
TRBV30	few	NA	TRBJ2-5	TGTGCCTGGAGTGTAGGGCGGTACCAAGAGACCCAGTACTTC	CAWSVGRYQETQYF
TRBV20-1	NA	NA	TRBJ2-7	TGCAGTGTTCAGCTCCCCGGGGCTATCGAGCAGTACTTC	CSVQLPGAIEQYF
TRBV6-1	few	NA	TRBJ1-1	TGTGCCAGCAGAGCAGGGGCTGTCACTGAAGCTTTCTTT	CASRAGAVTEAFF
TRBV25-1	many	NA	TRBJ2-4	TGTGCCAGCAGTGGAGGACAGCTAGCCAAAAACATTCAGTACTTC	CASSGGQLAKNIQYF
TRBV12-3/TRBV12-4	many	TRBD2	TRBJ2-7	TGTGCCAGCAGCCCTGGGACTAGCGGGGGATTCTACGAGCAGTACTTC	CASSPGTSGGFYEQYF
TRBV7-2	many	TRBD1	TRBJ1-2	TGTGCCAGCAGCCGCGATCCAGGGGGGAGAGGCGGCTACACCTTC	CASSRDPGGRGGYTF
TRBV20-1	many	TRBD1	TRBJ1-1	TGCAGTGCTAGCGAGACAGGGCGTGGGGTGAACACTGAAGCTTTCTTT	CSASETGRGVNTEAFF
TRBV7-9	few	NA	TRBJ2-3	TGTGCCAGCAGTCCCAACACAGATACGCAGTATTTT	CASSPNTDTQYF
TRBV4-1	few	NA	TRBJ1-6	TGCGCCAGCAGCCAAGATGGGGGGGCATCGAGGAATTCACCCCTCCACTTT	CASSQDGGASRNSPLHF
TRBV10-3	NA	NA	TRBJ1-6	TGTGCCGCCAAGGCGGGACACTGTAATTCACCCCTCCACTTT	CAAKAGHCNSPLHF
TRBV7-2	NA	NA	TRBJ2-7	TGTGCCAGCAGCGCGACTAGGAGCTACGAGCAGTACTTC	CASSATRSYEQYF
TRBV12-3/TRBV12-4	NA	NA	TRBJ2-1	TGTGCCAGCAGTGGCAGGGACTCCTACAATGAGCAGTTCTTC	CASSGRDSYNEQFF